These 14 T cell receptor beta chains originate from one sample sequenced in a study of blood T cell repertoires in COVID-19. This table comes from immunoSEQ multiplex PCR, and its TCRdb copy is limited to in-frame clones, with some not included. This table holds under 300,000 clones, 86% found once. Specimen: peripheral blood. These receptors were taken from a woman in her 70s with COVID-19, enrolled during active disease.

This CDR3 is CSASLRSLSYEQYF. CDR3 nucleotide sequence: TGCAGTGCTAGTCTCCGTTCCCTCTCCTACGAGCAGTACTTC. The chain couples TRBV20-1 to TRBJ2-7; D uncertain. The length of the CDR3 is 14 residues. CDR1 DFQATT and CDR2 SNEGSKA come from the germline V gene (reference sequence). V lost 3 bases and J lost 0, with 12 bases in between.

J is TRBJ1-2 and V is TRBV5-1; D possibly corresponds to TRBD1 (5 bases). The CDR3 is made up of 15 amino acids. The V gene's germline CDR1 is SGHRS and CDR2 YFSETQ. V dropped 4 bases and J dropped 0 bases, with 13 bases sitting between them. The CDR3 reads CASSDGRDPNYGYTF. DNA of the CDR3: TGCGCCAGCAGCGATGGCAGGGATCCTAACTATGGCTACACCTTC.

The J gene is TRBJ2-7, the V gene TRBV30; 10 nucleotides line up with TRBD2. The CDR3 totals 16 residues. J lost 2 bases, V lost 3 bases, and 10 bases had no gene match. The germline V gene has CDR1 GTSNPN and CDR2 SVGIG (reference sequence). CDR3 region: CAWSTALAGETYEQYF. The CDR3 nucleotides are TGTGCCTGGAGCACTGCTCTAGCGGGGGAGACCTACGAGCAGTACTTC.

The rearrangement links TRBV7-7 to TRBJ2-1; the match to TRBD1 covers 8 bases. Germline lookup yields CDR1 SSHAT and CDR2 FNYEAQ (reference sequence). Trimming cost V 5 bases and J 7 bases; bases outside gene matches: 10. The CDR3 totals 15 residues. The CDR3 nucleotides read TGTGCCAGCAGCCAGGGGGCGGCTGGGATAAATGAGCAGTTCTTC. Translating gives CASSQGAAGINEQFF.

The V call is TRBV27, the J call TRBJ1-4, with no clear D. The CDR3 is 15 amino acids. The germline V and J ends were trimmed by 5 bases and 8 bases, with 18 bases remaining between them. Germline CDR1 and CDR2: MNHEY and SMNVEV (reference sequence). The CDR3 is CASSDQTRGGEKLFF. DNA of the CDR3: TGTGCCAGCAGTGACCAGACTCGTGGCGGGGAAAAACTGTTTTTT.

The genes are TRBV3-1 (or the pseudogene TRBV3-2) and TRBJ2-5; the D gene is possibly TRBD1 (6 bases). The CDR3 runs to 13 residues. CDR1 is LGHDT and CDR2 is YNNKEL in the germline V gene (reference sequence). Trimming took 4 bases from V and 5 from J, leaving 11 bases between them. The DNA of the CDR3 is TGTGCCAGCAGCCCCAGGGGTCCGGAGACCCAGTACTTC. The encoded protein is CASSPRGPETQYF.

As to this clone: At one of its ends the junction is not consistent with the germline gene, which may arise from a read error. The V call is TRBV2, the J call TRBJ2-4; 15 bases line up with TRBD2. The germline gives CDR1 SNHLY, CDR2 FYNNEI. This CDR3 comprises 17 residues. The CDR3 is CAGRTSGGAKSQNIQYF. The CDR3 DNA reads TGTGCCGGCAGGACTAGCGGGGGGGCCAAGTCGCAAAACATTCAGTACTTC.

This clone occurred once. The rearrangement uses TRBV6-5 and TRBJ1-1; D is perhaps TRBD1 (6 bases). V gave up 11 bases and J gave up 0 bases, with 16 bases separating them. The CDR3 extends over 14 amino acids. Germline lookup yields CDR1 MNHEY and CDR2 SVGAGI. In DNA, the CDR3 is TGTGCCTCAAATTCGGGACACCTGAACACTGAAGCTTTCTTT. It encodes CASNSGHLNTEAFF.

This chain links TRBV23-1 with TRBJ1-6, with D hard to call. TRBV23-1 has ORF status, its function being uncertain. The length of the CDR3 is 14 residues. V lost 0 bases, J lost 5 bases, and 5 bases lay in between. This chain's CDR3 is CASSQSEDNSPLHF. The CDR3 region has the DNA TGCGCCAGCAGTCAATCGGAGGATAATTCACCCCTCCACTTT.

The rearrangement uses TRBV5-1 and TRBJ2-2; 7 bases agree with TRBD1. V lost 6 bases to trimming and J lost 0 bases; unmatched junction nucleotides: 2. The germline V gene encodes CDR1 SGHRS and CDR2 YFSETQ. The CDR3 is 14 residues long. CDR3 region: CASKGTANTGELFF. Here the CDR3 DNA reads TGCGCCAGCAAAGGGACAGCGAACACCGGGGAGCTGTTTTTT.

This rearrangement joins TRBV9 to TRBJ2-7; D gene uncertain. Germline V gene lookup returns CDR1 SGDLS and CDR2 YYNGEE. V lost 3 bases and J lost 0, with 10 bases in between. This CDR3 has 14 amino acids. CDR3 bases: TGTGCCAGCAGCGCCGACCCTAGCTCCTACGAGCAGTACTTC. Protein product: CASSADPSSYEQYF.

This clone showed up just once. V is TRBV19 and J is TRBJ1-1, with D perhaps matching TRBD1 (5 bases). Germline V CDR1 and CDR2: LNHDA, SQIVND (reference sequence). The CDR3 is 15 amino acids. The ends were cut back, 5 bases at V and 5 bases at J, with 18 bases in the middle. The CDR3 region has the DNA TGTGCCAGTAGTTCACAGGCGGCCCCGGGTACTGAAGCTTTCTTT. This translates into CASSSQAAPGTEAFF.

Comments on this clone: The identical CDR3 is also encoded by other nucleotide sequences in the sample. The genes are TRBV6-5 and TRBJ2-7; 7 nucleotides align to TRBD2. Unmatched junction bases numbered 10, after V lost 6 bases and J lost 2 bases. Germline CDR1 MNHEY, CDR2 SVGAGI. CDR3 length equals 15 residues. The CDR3 sequence is CASRQRLAGPYEQYF. The CDR3 DNA reads as TGTGCCAGCAGGCAACGACTAGCTGGCCCCTACGAGCAGTACTTC.

The chain has TRBV5-4 and TRBJ1-3, with 9 positions matching TRBD1. Trimming took 0 bases from V and 5 from J; bases not matched to a gene: 0. This CDR3 region has 14 residues. Germline CDR1 and CDR2: SGHNT and YYREEE (reference sequence). The CDR3 DNA reads as TGTGCCAGCAGCTTGGACAGGGGGCGAAACACCATATATTTT. Its translation: CASSLDRGRNTIYF.